These T cell receptor beta chains were read from a single sample in a study of shared clonotypes between healthy human individuals. Method: immunoSEQ multiplex PCR; TCRdb's copy keeps in-frame clones and lacks some. The sample carries over 700,000 clones, approximately 77% recorded once. Material: memory CD4+ T cells sorted from blood. The receptors stem from a woman aged 30 to 39 in good health. CDR3s include the opening cysteine and the closing phenylalanine or tryptophan. Each record gives: CDR3 length, V gene, J gene, D gene, clone size, CDR3 protein, CDR3 DNA. A D gene is named only where the DNA matches it firmly. Size is stated for part of the rows, as once, few or many counts, or as a class when the clone is expanded.

>15|TRBV7-9|TRBJ2-3|TRBD1|-
CASSLLGQGPDTQYF
TGTGCCAGCAGCTTATTGGGACAGGGTCCAGATACGCAGTATTTT
>16|TRBV18|TRBJ2-1|TRBD2|-
CASSPGLAGVGNEQFF
TGTGCCAGCTCACCTGGACTAGCGGGAGTGGGCAATGAGCAGTTCTTC
>17|TRBV5-1|TRBJ2-3|TRBD2|-
CASSPGLAGTSTDTQYF
TGCGCCAGCAGCCCTGGACTAGCGGGAACTAGCACAGATACGCAGTATTTT
>14|TRBV2|TRBJ1-2|-|-
CASSLEGPNYGYTF
TGTGCCAGCAGTCTAGAGGGGCCAAACTATGGCTACACCTTC
>14|TRBV18|TRBJ1-2|-|-
CASSPDWGSYGYTF
TGTGCCAGCTCACCAGATTGGGGTAGCTATGGCTACACCTTC
>14|TRBV28|TRBJ2-4|-|few
CASSSPGSKNIQYF
TGTGCCAGCAGCTCCCCAGGTTCCAAAAACATTCAGTACTTC
>12|TRBV2|TRBJ2-1|-|-
CASTRRVNEQFF
TGTGCCAGTACTAGGAGGGTCAATGAGCAGTTCTTC
>14|TRBV19|TRBJ1-1|-|-
CASSIPGVNTEAFF
TGTGCCAGTAGTATACCGGGAGTCAACACTGAAGCTTTCTTT
>15|TRBV28|TRBJ1-3|-|-
CASSFPTDSGNTIYF
TGTGCCAGCAGTTTCCCCACAGACTCTGGAAACACCATATATTTT
>16|TRBV2|TRBJ1-5|-|few
CASSEAPSNSNQPQHF
TGTGCCAGCAGTGAAGCTCCCAGCAATAGCAATCAGCCCCAGCATTTT
>17|TRBV4-2|TRBJ2-7|-|-
CASSQVNSGLARYEQYF
TGTGCCAGCAGCCAAGTTAACTCGGGGCTAGCCCGCTACGAGCAGTACTTC
>13|TRBV11-3|TRBJ2-2|-|-
CASSLVDTGELFF
TGTGCCAGCAGCTTAGTGGACACCGGGGAGCTGTTTTTT
>14|TRBV18|TRBJ1-4|TRBD1|-
CASSPRDSNEKLFF
TGTGCCAGCTCACCTCGGGACAGTAATGAAAAACTGTTTTTT
>17|TRBV27|TRBJ2-6|TRBD2|-
CASSLRGRASGANVLTF
TGTGCCAGCAGTTTACGCGGGAGGGCCTCTGGGGCCAACGTCCTGACTTTC
>15|TRBV27|TRBJ2-2|TRBD1|-
CASSPVDRVTGELFF
TGTGCCAGCAGTCCGGTGGACAGGGTGACCGGGGAGCTGTTTTTT
>14|TRBV19|TRBJ2-5|-|once
CASSIGQGPETQYF
TGTGCCAGTAGTATTGGGCAGGGGCCAGAGACCCAGTACTTC
>13|TRBV6-1|TRBJ2-3|-|-
CASSEGYLDTQYF
TGTGCCAGCAGTGAGGGGTACCTGGATACGCAGTATTTT
>11|TRBV19|TRBJ2-7|-|-
CASSNLAEQYF
TGTGCCAGTAGTAATCTAGCGGAGCAGTACTTC
>13|TRBV6-5|TRBJ2-5|-|-
CASGTGEQETQYF
TGTGCCAGCGGAACGGGAGAGCAAGAGACCCAGTACTTC
>17|TRBV2|TRBJ1-4|TRBD1|-
CASRTRGTGRTNEKLFF
TGTGCCAGCAGGACGAGGGGGACAGGGCGTACTAATGAAAAACTGTTTTTT
>16|TRBV28|TRBJ2-7|TRBD1|-
CASSSPGQGAGGEQYF
TGTGCCAGCAGCTCCCCGGGACAGGGGGCTGGGGGAGAGCAGTACTTC
>15|TRBV11-2|TRBJ2-2|TRBD2|-
CASSLVAGVLGELFF
TGTGCCAGCAGCTTAGTAGCGGGAGTACTCGGGGAGCTGTTTTTT
>15|TRBV19|TRBJ2-5|-|-
CASRSRTGPGETQYF
TGTGCCAGTAGGTCCAGGACCGGCCCCGGGGAGACCCAGTACTTC
>12|TRBV10-2|TRBJ2-1|-|many
CASRDLSYEQFF
TGCGCCAGCAGGGATCTTTCCTATGAGCAGTTCTTC
>15|TRBV28|TRBJ2-2|TRBD2|once
CASNIGGTSTRELFF
TGTGCCAGCAATATTGGGGGGACTAGTACCAGGGAGCTGTTTTTT
>14|TRBV4-1|TRBJ1-3|TRBD1|-
CASSQTGVGNTIYF
TGCGCCAGCAGCCAAACAGGGGTTGGAAACACCATATATTTT
>13|TRBV28|TRBJ1-5|-|-
CASSLYPNQPQHF
TGTGCCAGCAGTTTATACCCTAATCAGCCCCAGCATTTT
>15|TRBV19|TRBJ1-2|-|-
CASSISGFEDYGYTF
TGTGCCAGTAGTATATCAGGGTTCGAGGACTATGGCTACACCTTC
>13|TRBV29-1|TRBJ1-2|TRBD1|-
CSVPTHYRGRYTF
TGCAGCGTTCCGACACACTACAGGGGAAGGTACACCTTC
>15|TRBV28|TRBJ1-1|-|-
CASGLEGGMNTEAFF
TGTGCCAGCGGTCTGGAGGGGGGTATGAACACTGAAGCTTTCTTT
>14|TRBV2|TRBJ2-7|TRBD1|-
CASSDQGASHEQYF
TGTGCCAGCAGTGACCAGGGGGCCTCCCACGAGCAGTACTTC
>15|TRBV28|TRBJ2-7|TRBD2|-
CASSHLAVLTYEQYF
TGTGCCAGCAGTCATCTAGCGGTCTTAACCTACGAGCAGTACTTC
>15|TRBV19|TRBJ2-2|-|few
CASSMATGYTGELFF
TGTGCCAGTAGTATGGCGACAGGTTACACCGGGGAGCTGTTTTTT
>14|TRBV29-1|TRBJ1-1|TRBD1|-
CSVELGGRGTEAFF
TGCAGCGTTGAGTTAGGGGGCCGGGGCACTGAAGCTTTCTTT
>13|TRBV7-6|TRBJ1-5|-|-
CASSFTQNQPQHF
TGTGCCAGCAGCTTTACTCAGAATCAGCCCCAGCATTTT
>13|TRBV27|TRBJ2-7|-|-
CASSGDNSYEQYF
TGTGCCAGCAGTGGGGACAACTCCTACGAGCAGTACTTC
>17|TRBV18|TRBJ1-2|TRBD1|-
CASSPRGQGEINYGYTF
TGTGCCAGCTCACCACGCGGACAGGGAGAAATTAACTATGGCTACACCTTC
>13|TRBV6-1|TRBJ2-1|TRBD1|few
CASSGTGVNEQFF
TGTGCCAGCAGCGGCACAGGGGTCAATGAGCAGTTCTTC
>14|TRBV6-6|TRBJ1-1|-|once
CASSQVAVYTEAFF
TGTGCCAGCAGTCAGGTCGCGGTGTACACTGAAGCTTTCTTT
>12|TRBV11-2|TRBJ1-2|-|-
CASSPRHYGYTF
TGTGCCAGCAGCCCGCGTCACTATGGCTACACCTTC
>16|TRBV6-1|TRBJ2-1|-|-
CASSEGIGVGGDEQFF
TGTGCCAGCAGTGAAGGAATCGGGGTAGGGGGGGATGAGCAGTTCTTC
>13|TRBV7-6|TRBJ1-2|-|-
CASSLTVGGRRGF
TGTGCCAGCAGCTTAACTGTTGGCGGTCGGAGAGGCTTC
>12|TRBV19|TRBJ2-7|-|-
CASSMNGYEQYF
TGTGCCAGTAGTATGAACGGTTACGAGCAGTACTTC